A selection of T cell receptor beta chains follows, all from one sample in a study of shared clonotypes between healthy human individuals. Assay: immunoSEQ multiplex PCR; the TCRdb copy retains only in-frame clones and omits some. Of about 1.1 million clones listed, approximately 80% are singletons. The specimen was memory CD4+ T cells from PBMCs. The receptors originated from a man between 18 and 35 years old in good health. Some clones in this sample may be carry-over from other donors' samples. The CDR3 runs from the conserved cysteine through the conserved F or W. A D gene is named only where the DNA matches it firmly. The size of a clone is reported for some rows only, either as once, few or many, or as a class for expanded clones.

j_call v_call d_call clone_size cdr3_nt cdr3_aa
TRBJ2-1 TRBV28 TRBD2 once TGTGCCAGCAGTTTGGGCGGGAGGGTACCCGATGAGCAGTTCTTC CASSLGGRVPDEQFF
TRBJ2-7 TRBV7-9 TRBD2 NA TGTGCCAGCAGCTTGGGACTAGCGGGAGCCAGCTACGAGCAGTACTTC CASSLGLAGASYEQYF
TRBJ1-1 TRBV6-5 NA NA TGTGCCAGCAGCCGAGACAGTAACACTGAAGCTTTCTTT CASSRDSNTEAFF
TRBJ2-7 TRBV6-1 NA NA TGTGCCAGCGGGCCTCAATCGGGTTACGAGCAGTACTTC CASGPQSGYEQYF
TRBJ1-2 TRBV6-1 TRBD1 NA TGTGCCAGCATCTTAGACAGGGTCGGGGGCTACACCTTC CASILDRVGGYTF
TRBJ2-1 TRBV4-2 TRBD2 NA TGTGCCAGCAGCCAAGTCGGGGCGGGAGATAGAAATGAGCAGTTCTTC CASSQVGAGDRNEQFF
TRBJ2-1 TRBV7-8 TRBD2 NA TGTGCCAGCAGCCCCAGACTAGCGGGAGCAAATGAGCAGTTCTTC CASSPRLAGANEQFF
TRBJ2-1 TRBV7-2 NA NA TGTGCCAGCAGCTTAGCGACAGCCTCCTACAATGAGCAGTTCTTC CASSLATASYNEQFF
TRBJ2-7 TRBV5-4 TRBD1 few TGTGCCAGCAGCACGCGGGGCAGGGGGCTTGACGAGCAGTACTTC CASSTRGRGLDEQYF
TRBJ2-3 TRBV20-1 NA NA TGCAGTGCTGTTATCACAGATACGCAGTATTTT CSAVITDTQYF
TRBJ1-5 TRBV28 NA few TGTGCCAGCACCCCTATCAACAGGGTGGATCAGCCCCAGCATTTT CASTPINRVDQPQHF
TRBJ2-5 TRBV6-5 NA NA TGTGCCAGCAGAGAGGGTACCCGACGGGAGACCCAGTACTTC CASREGTRRETQYF
TRBJ2-2 TRBV28 TRBD1 NA TGTGCCAGCAGTCCCGGAGGGACAGGGGGGGCCGGGGAGCTGTTTTTT CASSPGGTGGAGELFF
TRBJ1-5 TRBV27 TRBD1 NA TGTGCCAGCAGTGCAACGACAGGGTGGCAGCCCCAGCATTTT CASSATTGWQPQHF
TRBJ1-5 TRBV2 TRBD1 NA TGTGCCAGCACTGGGACAGGTGGTATAATTCAGCCCCAGCATTTT CASTGTGGIIQPQHF
TRBJ2-5 TRBV4-1 TRBD2 once TGCGCCAGCAGCCAAGATCCAGCGGGAGTGGGGGAGACCCAGTACTTC CASSQDPAGVGETQYF
TRBJ2-7 TRBV18 NA NA TGTGCCAGCTCACCGGGCAGTAAGTCCTACGAGCAGTACTTC CASSPGSKSYEQYF
TRBJ2-1 TRBV28 TRBD2 NA TGTGCCAGCCGGACTAGCGGCACCGACGGGCAGTTCTTC CASRTSGTDGQFF
TRBJ2-5 TRBV2 TRBD2 NA TGTGCCAGTGAGCGGGACGGAGAAGAGACCCAGTACTTC CASERDGEETQYF
TRBJ2-1 TRBV5-4 TRBD2 once TGTGTCAGCAGCGTTCGCGGCGGGGGATACAATGAGCAGTTCTTC CVSSVRGGGYNEQFF
TRBJ2-1 TRBV7-2 TRBD2 NA TGTGCCAGCAGCCCTCAAAGCGGGAGGCTCTACAATGAGCAGTTCTTC CASSPQSGRLYNEQFF
TRBJ1-5 TRBV5-1 NA NA TGCGCCAGCAGCTTGGACTCCGCCAATCAGCCCCAGCATTTT CASSLDSANQPQHF
TRBJ2-2 TRBV19 NA once TGTGCCAGTAGTATAGCGGGGGCGAACACCGGGGAGCTGTTTTTT CASSIAGANTGELFF
TRBJ2-1 TRBV7-2 NA NA TGTGCCAGCAGCTTGGGGACGTTAAATGAGCAGTTCTTC CASSLGTLNEQFF
TRBJ2-1 TRBV7-3 TRBD2 once TGTGCCAGCAGCTTTAGCGGGAGCACCTACAATGAGCAGTTCTTC CASSFSGSTYNEQFF
TRBJ2-2 TRBV11-3 NA NA TGTGCCAGCAGCTCCCGGGAAGCCGGGGAGCTGTTTTTT CASSSREAGELFF
TRBJ1-1 TRBV14 TRBD1 NA TGTGCCAGCAGCCGTCTTAGGGGACAGGGGGCGCAGACTGAAGCTTTCTTT CASSRLRGQGAQTEAFF
TRBJ2-5 TRBV5-4 NA once TGTGCCAGCAGCCCCGACAGGCAAGAGACCCAGTACTTC CASSPDRQETQYF
TRBJ1-2 TRBV5-4 NA NA TGTGCCAGCAGCGGGAGGTCAGGGGCCGGCGGCTACACCTTC CASSGRSGAGGYTF
TRBJ1-4 TRBV6-5 NA NA TGTGCCAGCAGTCTCAGGGGTTACGAAAAACTGTTTTTT CASSLRGYEKLFF
TRBJ1-3 TRBV5-1 NA NA TGCGCCAGCAGCTTGGATACTGGGGCGACTGGAAACACCATATATTTT CASSLDTGATGNTIYF
TRBJ2-5 TRBV10-3 NA few TGTGCCATCTCCCCTAGTAGGGGGGAGAGGGGGGTGGGCCAAGAGACCCAGTACTTC CAISPSRGERGVGQETQYF
TRBJ1-1 TRBV28 NA few TGTGCCAGCAGTTTGGGCCCGATGAACACTGAAGCTTTCTTT CASSLGPMNTEAFF
TRBJ2-2 TRBV6-4 NA NA TGTGCCAGCAGTGCCCAGCCGATTCCGAACACCGGGGAGCTGTTTTTT CASSAQPIPNTGELFF
TRBJ1-2 TRBV6-1 NA once TGTGCCAGCAGTCGGGACGTCCATTCCTATGGCTACACCTTC CASSRDVHSYGYTF
TRBJ1-2 TRBV7-9 TRBD1 once TGTGCCAGCAGCCGGGGACAGGGCCCACGTCAACTATATGGCTACACCTTC CASSRGQGPRQLYGYTF
TRBJ2-1 TRBV10-3 TRBD2 NA TGTGCCGCCAAACGGGGGGGACTAGAGGGTAGGTCCTACAATGAGCAGTTCTTC CAAKRGGLEGRSYNEQFF
TRBJ1-1 TRBV28 NA NA TGTGCCAGCAGTTTATGGCCTAACACAGGACGGAACACTGAAGCTTTCTTT CASSLWPNTGRNTEAFF
TRBJ2-1 TRBV5-4 TRBD1 NA TGTGCCAGCAGCTCCGGACAGGGGGGAAATGAGCAGTTCTTC CASSSGQGGNEQFF
TRBJ1-2 TRBV30 NA NA TGTGCCTGCGAACCTGATATGTTCGGCTACACCTTC CACEPDMFGYTF
TRBJ2-5 TRBV2 NA once TGTGCCAGCATGCGGGACAGAGGAGAGACCCAGTACTTC CASMRDRGETQYF
TRBJ2-3 TRBV7-9 TRBD1 NA TGTGCCAGCAGCTTGACAGGGGCGCGAGATACGCAGTATTTT CASSLTGARDTQYF
TRBJ2-5 TRBV27 TRBD2 NA TGTGCCAGCAACGTGGGACTAGCGGGAGGGCAAGAGACCCAGTACTTC CASNVGLAGGQETQYF
TRBJ1-5 TRBV5-1 NA NA TGCGCCAGCAGATACGACAGGAATCAGCCCCAGCATTTT CASRYDRNQPQHF
TRBJ1-1 TRBV29-1 TRBD1 NA TGCAGCGCCGTACAGGGGAGCACTGAAGCTTTCTTT CSAVQGSTEAFF
TRBJ1-2 TRBV7-9 NA few TGTGCCAGCAGCTTATATCGGGTCGGGCCATATGGCTACACCTTC CASSLYRVGPYGYTF
TRBJ1-1 TRBV10-2 NA many TGCGCCAGCAGTGGAGGGATGAACACTGAAGCTTTCTTT CASSGGMNTEAFF
TRBJ1-5 TRBV5-8 NA NA TGTGCCAGCAGCACGGGGCGGCAGCCCCAGCATTTT CASSTGRQPQHF
TRBJ2-7 TRBV2 NA NA TGTGCCAGCAGCGGCGGGACAACCCTCGGCTACGAGCAGTACTTC CASSGGTTLGYEQYF
TRBJ2-5 TRBV19 NA NA TGTGCCAGTAGTATACCCGGACACTTAGAAGAGACCCAGTACTTC CASSIPGHLEETQYF
TRBJ1-1 TRBV6-4 TRBD1 few TGTGCCAGCAGTAAAGGACAGGGAAGCACTGAAGCTTTCTTT CASSKGQGSTEAFF
TRBJ2-2 TRBV6-6 TRBD1 once TGTGCCAGCAGTTACCCGGGACAGGGGCACGGGGAGCTGTTTTTT CASSYPGQGHGELFF
TRBJ2-7 TRBV6-1 TRBD2 few TGTGCCAGCAGTGACTCAGGGGCGCGGGGGGCCTTC CASSDSGARGAF